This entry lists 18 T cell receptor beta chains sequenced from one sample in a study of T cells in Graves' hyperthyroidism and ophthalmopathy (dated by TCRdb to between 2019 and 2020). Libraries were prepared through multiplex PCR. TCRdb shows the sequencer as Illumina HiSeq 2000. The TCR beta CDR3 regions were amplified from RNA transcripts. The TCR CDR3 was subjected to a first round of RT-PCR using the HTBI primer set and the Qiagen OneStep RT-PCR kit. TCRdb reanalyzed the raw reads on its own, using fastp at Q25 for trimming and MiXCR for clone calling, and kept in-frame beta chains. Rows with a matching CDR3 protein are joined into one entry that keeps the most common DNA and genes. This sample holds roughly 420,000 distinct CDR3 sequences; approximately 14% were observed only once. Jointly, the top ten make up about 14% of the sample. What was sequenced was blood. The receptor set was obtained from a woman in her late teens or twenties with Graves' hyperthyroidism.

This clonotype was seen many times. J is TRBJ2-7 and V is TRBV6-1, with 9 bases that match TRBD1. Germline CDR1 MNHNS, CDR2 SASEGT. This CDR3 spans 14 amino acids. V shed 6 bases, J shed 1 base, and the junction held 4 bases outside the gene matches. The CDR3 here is CASSPDRGSYEQYF. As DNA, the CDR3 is TGTGCCAGCAGCCCAGACAGGGGGTCCTACGAGCAGTACTTC.

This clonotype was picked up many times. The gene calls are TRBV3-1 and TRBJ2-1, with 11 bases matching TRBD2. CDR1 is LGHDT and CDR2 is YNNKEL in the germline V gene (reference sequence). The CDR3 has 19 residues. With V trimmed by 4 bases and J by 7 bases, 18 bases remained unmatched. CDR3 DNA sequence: TGTGCCAGCAGCCCCGGACGGCCTAGCGGGGGGACTCAAAAGAATGAGCAGTTCTTC. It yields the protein CASSPGRPSGGTQKNEQFF.

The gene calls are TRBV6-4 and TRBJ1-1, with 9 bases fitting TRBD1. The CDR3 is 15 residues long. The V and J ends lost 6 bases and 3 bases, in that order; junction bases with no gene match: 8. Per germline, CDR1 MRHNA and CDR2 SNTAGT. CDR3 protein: CASRAGTGLYTEAFF. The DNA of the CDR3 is TGTGCCAGCAGAGCCGGGACAGGGTTGTACACTGAAGCTTTCTTT.

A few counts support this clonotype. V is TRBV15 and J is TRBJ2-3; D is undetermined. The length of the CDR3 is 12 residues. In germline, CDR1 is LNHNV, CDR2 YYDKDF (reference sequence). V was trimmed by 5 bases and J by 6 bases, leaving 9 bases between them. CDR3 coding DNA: TGTGCCACCAGCTACGCCCCGGATACGCAGTATTTT. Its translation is CATSYAPDTQYF.

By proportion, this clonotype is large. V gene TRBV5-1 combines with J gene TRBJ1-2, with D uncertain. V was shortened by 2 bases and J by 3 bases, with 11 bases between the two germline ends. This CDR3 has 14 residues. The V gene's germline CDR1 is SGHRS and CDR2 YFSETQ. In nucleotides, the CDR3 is TGCGCCAGCAGCTTTGACACCTCGTACTATGGCTACACCTTC. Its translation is CASSFDTSYYGYTF.

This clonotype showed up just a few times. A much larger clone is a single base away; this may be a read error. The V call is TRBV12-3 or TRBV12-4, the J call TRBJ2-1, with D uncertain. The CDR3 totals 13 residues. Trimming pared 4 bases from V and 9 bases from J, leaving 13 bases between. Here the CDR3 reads CASSSDIHSEQFF. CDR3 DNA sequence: TGTGCCAGCAGTTCTGACATCCACAGTGAGCAGTTCTTC.

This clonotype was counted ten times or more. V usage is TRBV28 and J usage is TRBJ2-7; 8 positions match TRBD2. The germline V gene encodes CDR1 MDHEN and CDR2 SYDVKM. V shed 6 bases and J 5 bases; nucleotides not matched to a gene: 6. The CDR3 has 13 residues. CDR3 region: CASSPVGLDEQYF. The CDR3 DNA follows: TGTGCCAGCAGCCCGGTGGGACTAGACGAGCAGTACTTC.

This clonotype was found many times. CDR3 in DNA: TGTGCCAGCAGTTTCCTACTAGCGGGAGGGCCTAGGGAGACCCAGTACTTC. It codes for CASSFLLAGGPRETQYF. The chain employs TRBV27 and TRBJ2-5; 13 nucleotides align to TRBD2. This CDR3 is built from 17 residues. Germline assignment: CDR1 MNHEY and CDR2 SMNVEV (reference sequence). The ends lost 3 bases at V and 5 bases at J; junction bases unmatched: 9.

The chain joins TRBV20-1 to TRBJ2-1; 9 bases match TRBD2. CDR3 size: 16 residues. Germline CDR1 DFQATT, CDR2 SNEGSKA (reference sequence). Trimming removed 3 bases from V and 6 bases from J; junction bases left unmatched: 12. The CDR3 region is CSARRPGTSSANEQFF. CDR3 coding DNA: TGCAGTGCTAGGAGGCCCGGGACTAGCTCCGCCAATGAGCAGTTCTTC.

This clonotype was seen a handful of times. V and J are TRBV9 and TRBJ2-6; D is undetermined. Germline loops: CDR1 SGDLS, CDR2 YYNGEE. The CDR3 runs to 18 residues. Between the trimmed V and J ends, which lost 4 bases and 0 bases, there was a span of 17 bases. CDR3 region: CASSPYRTVSSGANVLTF. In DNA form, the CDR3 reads TGTGCCAGCAGCCCTTATCGGACGGTGAGCTCTGGGGCCAACGTCCTGACTTTC.

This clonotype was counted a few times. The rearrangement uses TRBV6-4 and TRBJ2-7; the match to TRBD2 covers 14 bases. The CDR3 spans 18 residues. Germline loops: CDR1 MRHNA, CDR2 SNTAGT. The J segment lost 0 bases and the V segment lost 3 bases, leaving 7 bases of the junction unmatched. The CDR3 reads CASSERTSGRPCSYEQYF. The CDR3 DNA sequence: TGTGCCAGCAGTGAGCGGACTAGCGGGAGGCCGTGCTCCTACGAGCAGTACTTC.

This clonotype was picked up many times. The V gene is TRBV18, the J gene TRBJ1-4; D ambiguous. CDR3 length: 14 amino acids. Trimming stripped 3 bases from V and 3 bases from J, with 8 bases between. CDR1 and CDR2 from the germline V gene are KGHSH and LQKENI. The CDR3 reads CASSPAGSNEKLFF. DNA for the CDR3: TGTGCCAGCTCACCGGCCGGCTCTAATGAAAAACTGTTTTTT.

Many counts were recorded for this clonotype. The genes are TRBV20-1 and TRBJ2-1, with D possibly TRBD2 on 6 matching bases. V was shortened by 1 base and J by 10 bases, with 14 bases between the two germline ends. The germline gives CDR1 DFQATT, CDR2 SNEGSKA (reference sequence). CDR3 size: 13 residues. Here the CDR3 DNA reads TGCAGTGCTAGAGGGTTGCAACGGGGGGAGCAGTTCTTC. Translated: CSARGLQRGEQFF.

The CDR3 sequence is CAISGPGGKLGELFF. CDR3 coding DNA: TGTGCCATCAGTGGCCCAGGGGGGAAGCTAGGGGAGCTGTTTTTT. The chain employs TRBV10-3 and TRBJ2-2, with D possibly matching TRBD1 (7 bases). Trimming pared 4 bases from V and 8 bases from J, leaving 17 bases between. The length of the CDR3 is 15 residues. CDR1 and CDR2 (germline): ENHRY, SYGVKD.

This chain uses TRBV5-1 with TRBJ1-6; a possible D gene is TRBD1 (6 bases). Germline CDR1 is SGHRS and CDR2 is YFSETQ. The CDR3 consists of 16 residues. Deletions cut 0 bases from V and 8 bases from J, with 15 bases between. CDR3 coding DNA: TGCGCCAGCAGCTTGGGGACAGAGTCAACCCATTCACCCCTCCACTTT. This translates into CASSLGTESTHSPLHF.

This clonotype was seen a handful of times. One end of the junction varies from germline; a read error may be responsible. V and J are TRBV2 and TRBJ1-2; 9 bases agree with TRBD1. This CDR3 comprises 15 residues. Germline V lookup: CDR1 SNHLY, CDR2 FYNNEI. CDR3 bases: TGTGCAAGCAACCCAACAGGGGGCGCCGACTATGGCTACACCTTC. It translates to CASNPTGGADYGYTF.

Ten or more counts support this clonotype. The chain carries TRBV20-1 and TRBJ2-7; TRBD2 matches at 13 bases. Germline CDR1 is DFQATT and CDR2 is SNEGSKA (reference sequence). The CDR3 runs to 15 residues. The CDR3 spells CSPTELAGGFYEQYF. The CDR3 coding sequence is TGCAGCCCCACCGAACTAGCGGGAGGGTTCTACGAGCAGTACTTC.

CDR3 residues: CSVDRSGPPYNEQFF. The CDR3 DNA reads as TGCAGCGTTGATAGAAGCGGACCCCCTTACAATGAGCAGTTCTTC. The rearrangement uses TRBV29-1 and TRBJ2-1, with D perhaps TRBD2 (5 bases). V was clipped by 3 bases and J by 4 bases, with 16 bases between them. Germline V CDR1 and CDR2: SQVTM, ANQGSEA. The length of the CDR3 is 15 residues.